This TCR beta chain was captured in a study of blood T cell repertoires in COVID-19. About the research overall: Specimens from acute and convalescent COVID-19 originated in the United States, Italy and Spain.

The CDR3 runs 14 residues. Germline CDR1 is LGHDT and CDR2 is YNNKEL (reference sequence). V lost 4 bases to trimming and J lost 4 bases, with 10 bases between them. There are a few counts of this clone. Profiling relied on immunoSEQ multiplex PCR, and the TCRdb table lists in-frame clones only, not all of them. The sample contains about 200,000 clones, around 80% of which appear only once. This sequence was found in a human donor in a cohort sampled during active COVID-19. The V call is TRBV3-1 (or the pseudogene TRBV3-2), the J call TRBJ1-4, with D hard to call. Input material: peripheral blood. The CDR3 loop reads CASSLYSVNEKLFF. The CDR3 nucleotides are TGTGCCAGCAGCCTTTACAGTGTTAATGAAAAACTGTTTTTT.